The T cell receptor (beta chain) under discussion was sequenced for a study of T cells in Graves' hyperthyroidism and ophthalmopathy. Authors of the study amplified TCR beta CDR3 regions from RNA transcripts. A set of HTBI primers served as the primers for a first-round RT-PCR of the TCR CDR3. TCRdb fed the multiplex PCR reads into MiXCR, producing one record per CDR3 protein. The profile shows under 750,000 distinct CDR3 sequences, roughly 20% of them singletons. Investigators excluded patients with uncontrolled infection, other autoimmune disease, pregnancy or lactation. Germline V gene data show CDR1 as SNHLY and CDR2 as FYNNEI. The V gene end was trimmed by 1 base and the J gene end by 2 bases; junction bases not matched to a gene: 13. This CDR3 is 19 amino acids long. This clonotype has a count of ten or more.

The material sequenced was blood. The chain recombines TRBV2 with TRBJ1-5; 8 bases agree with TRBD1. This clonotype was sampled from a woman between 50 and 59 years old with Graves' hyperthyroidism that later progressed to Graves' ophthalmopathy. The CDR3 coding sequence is TGTGCCAGCAGTGAAGAAGGTAGCAGGGGGCCTCTTCGCAATCAGCCCCAGCATTTT. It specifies CASSEEGSRGPLRNQPQHF.